The next 4 T cell receptor beta chains were all read from a single sample in a study of chemoradiotherapy in HPV16-positive cancers. Sequencing was performed with immunoSEQ multiplex PCR; in TCRdb, only in-frame clones are kept and a portion is missing. The profile covers 5,000 to 8,000 clones, with 65% to 90% appearing a single time and approximately 6.2% taken by the ten largest. The specimen was tumor tissue, collected from a patient who underwent chemoradiotherapy. These receptors were collected from a human donor with HPV-associated anogenital cancer.

The V and J genes are TRBV7-2 and TRBJ2-7, with D tentatively TRBD1 (5 bases). This CDR3 region has 16 residues. Germline-derived CDR1 and CDR2 are SGHTA and FQGNSA. The V end lost 1 base, the J end lost 0 bases, and 13 bases lay between the germline ends. In nucleotides, the CDR3 is TGTGCCAGCAGCTTAGAAACCCACAGGAGCTCCTACGAGCAGTACTTC. Translated, it gives CASSLETHRSSYEQYF.

This rearrangement joins TRBV7-9 to TRBJ2-1; 11 bases match TRBD2. The CDR3 totals 17 residues. V lost 5 bases and J lost 8; bases outside the gene matches: 14. CDR1 and CDR2 (germline): SEHNR, FQNEAQ (reference sequence). CDR3 in amino acids: CASSPDGTSGPWDEQFF. The CDR3 DNA reads TGTGCCAGCAGCCCTGACGGGACTAGCGGTCCCTGGGATGAGCAGTTCTTC.

The chain has TRBV25-1 and TRBJ2-3, with a weak D call TRBD2 (7 bases). Deletions cut 6 bases from V and 0 bases from J, with 22 bases between. CDR3 length: 18 amino acids. Germline CDR1 is MGHDK and CDR2 is SYGVNS. CDR3 amino acids: CASRGGGGRLPSTDTQYF. Written as DNA, the CDR3 is TGTGCCAGCAGGGGGGGAGGGGGGCGACTCCCCAGCACAGATACGCAGTATTTT.

This chain uses TRBV10-1 with TRBJ2-3; either TRBD1 or TRBD2 may fit D (6 bases each). Trimming took 3 bases from V and 6 from J, leaving 10 bases between them. Germline-derived CDR1 and CDR2 are WNHNN and SYGVQD (reference sequence). CDR3 length: 13 residues. Written as DNA, the CDR3 is TGCGCCAGCAGTGAAGGGGGGAGGGATACGCAGTATTTT. Residues: CASSEGGRDTQYF.